These 30 T cell receptor beta chains came from one sample sequenced in a study of patients and donors after allogeneic stem cell transplantation. TCRdb reprocessed the RT-PCR reads with MiXCR, giving one entry per CDR3 protein. Of about 57,000 distinct CDR3 sequences detected, about 14% appear once; the ten largest clones hold under 40%. Sequenced input: blood, either unsorted or a sorted T cell fraction (not recorded which). These receptors were obtained from a human donor who was either an allogeneic HSCT recipient or a stem cell or donor lymphocyte infusion donor (not recorded which). It is not recorded whose cells these are; they may come from a transplant donor.

This clonotype was seen just once. The chain is built from TRBV10-3 and TRBJ1-1; D gene ambiguous. The V gene's germline CDR1 is ENHRY and CDR2 SYGVKD. V gave up 5 bases and J gave up 6 bases, with 19 bases separating them. CDR3 size: 15 residues. CDR3 region: CAISNFLGSNSEAFF. The CDR3 DNA follows: TGTGCCATCAGTAACTTTCTCGGAAGCAATTCTGAAGCTTTCTTT.

This clonotype was recorded a few times. The J gene is TRBJ2-1, the V gene TRBV5-1, with TRBD1 matching 9 bases. The germline V gene encodes CDR1 SGHRS and CDR2 YFSETQ. Unmatched junction bases numbered 4, after V lost 3 bases and J lost 0 bases. The CDR3 has 16 residues. The CDR3 protein is CASSSRTGDSYNEQFF. CDR3 DNA sequence: TGCGCCAGCAGCTCGCGGACAGGGGACTCCTACAATGAGCAGTTCTTC.

The chain joins TRBV27 to TRBJ2-7; no firm D call. The length of the CDR3 is 16 residues. The ends were cut back, 1 base at V and 2 bases at J, with 15 bases in the middle. Germline V gives CDR1 MNHEY, CDR2 SMNVEV (reference sequence). The CDR3 sequence: CASSLLSPDGPYEQYF. CDR3 DNA: TGTGCCAGCAGTTTATTATCCCCGGACGGTCCCTACGAGCAGTACTTC.

This clonotype was observed at least ten times. The chain employs TRBV7-9 and TRBJ1-5; D remains ambiguous. The CDR3 sequence is 15 residues long. The V end was cut by 4 bases, the J end by 3 bases, with 13 bases between. The germline gives CDR1 SEHNR, CDR2 FQNEAQ (reference sequence). The CDR3 region has the DNA TGTGCCAGCAGCTCAACGGGCCAGGCCAATCAGCCCCAGCATTTT. The encoded protein is CASSSTGQANQPQHF.

This clonotype was seen repeatedly, ten times or more. V is TRBV5-6 and J is TRBJ2-2; no clear D. The CDR3 runs to 13 residues. The V gene's germline CDR1 is SGHDT and CDR2 YYEEEE. Trimming took off 4 bases at V and 6 bases at J, with 10 bases between the two ends. The CDR3 DNA reads as TGTGCCAGCAGCAGCAGGTTCGCCGGGGAGCTGTTTTTT. Translated, it gives CASSSRFAGELFF. Full variable domain (outside the CDR3, taken from reference TRBV5-6 and TRBJ2-2): DAGVTQSPTHLIKTRGQQVTLRCSPKSGHDTVSWYQQALGQGPQFIFQYYEEEERQRGNFPDRFSGHQFPNYSSELNVNALLLGDSALYLCASSSRFAGELFFGEGSRLTVL.

The V gene is TRBV20-1, the J gene TRBJ1-2; the D gene is possibly TRBD1 (5 bases). V gave up 1 base and J gave up 8 bases, with 8 bases separating them. This CDR3 has 11 residues. In germline, CDR1 is DFQATT, CDR2 SNEGSKA (reference sequence). Here the CDR3 reads CSARARDGYTF. Written as DNA, the CDR3 is TGCAGTGCTAGAGCCAGGGACGGCTACACCTTC.

The sample holds many counts of this clonotype. This chain connects TRBV20-1 to TRBJ1-3, with unresolved D. V lost 6 bases, J lost 0 bases, and 6 bases lay in between. The CDR3 has 12 residues. Germline values: CDR1 DFQATT, CDR2 SNEGSKA (reference sequence). In DNA form, the CDR3 reads TGCAGTGCGTCGATCTCTGGAAACACCATATATTTT. Translated, it gives CSASISGNTIYF.

This chain uses TRBV6-5 with TRBJ2-7; TRBD2 matches at 10 bases. The CDR3 runs to 14 residues. Germline values: CDR1 MNHEY, CDR2 SVGAGI. V shed 2 bases, J shed 2 bases, and the junction held 0 bases outside the gene matches. The CDR3, as DNA: TGTGCCAGCAGTTACAGCGGGAGGGCCTACGAGCAGTACTTC. It is translated as CASSYSGRAYEQYF.

This clonotype has a handful of counts. The chain is built from TRBV12-3 or TRBV12-4 and TRBJ2-3; weak D call: TRBD2 (6 bases). The CDR3 is made up of 14 amino acids. Trimming left V 7 bases short and J 2 bases short, with 13 bases between. The CDR3 DNA is TGTGCCAGCACCCATAGCGGCCACACAGATACGCAGTATTTT. It codes for CASTHSGHTDTQYF.

The chain uses TRBV27 and TRBJ1-5; TRBD1 agrees at 8 bases. With 4 bases clipped from V and 3 bases from J, the junction kept 11 bases outside the gene matches. This CDR3 has 17 amino acids. Germline-derived CDR1 and CDR2 are MNHEY and SMNVEV (reference sequence). CDR3 loop: CASSSLRTGSFNQPQHF. The CDR3 DNA reads TGTGCCAGCAGTTCATTACGGACAGGGTCCTTCAATCAGCCCCAGCATTTT.

This clonotype was seen a handful of times. J is TRBJ2-1 and V is TRBV20-1; 12 nucleotides agree with TRBD2. The CDR3 has 15 residues. Germline V gene data show CDR1 as DFQATT and CDR2 as SNEGSKA (reference sequence). Losses at the gene ends were 0 bases for V and 7 bases for J; bases not matched to a gene: 4. CDR3 sequence (DNA): TGCAGTGCTAGAGATGCGGGGACTAGCGGGAATGAGCAGTTCTTC. Protein: CSARDAGTSGNEQFF.

The V call is TRBV10-3, the J call TRBJ2-7; D not certain. Germline lookup yields CDR1 ENHRY and CDR2 SYGVKD. The CDR3 spans 12 residues. V lost 2 bases, J lost 9 bases, and 11 bases lay in between. The CDR3 loop reads CAISEGSWGQYF. The CDR3 coding sequence is TGTGCCATCAGTGAGGGGTCTTGGGGGCAGTACTTC.

The genes are TRBV3-1 and TRBJ1-6; D perhaps matches TRBD1 (6 bases). With 4 bases removed from V and 7 bases from J, the gap between germline ends came to 17 bases. The CDR3 totals 16 residues. The germline gives CDR1 LGHDT, CDR2 YNNKEL (reference sequence). Written as DNA, the CDR3 is TGTGCCAGCAGCCCCTCCTTGGTAAGGGGGAATTCACCCCTCCACTTT. Its protein product is CASSPSLVRGNSPLHF.

This clonotype was seen more than once but under ten times. The CDR3 loop reads CSVGQGSDTDTQYF. The CDR3 nucleotides are TGCAGCGTTGGGCAGGGTTCAGACACAGATACGCAGTATTTT. The rearrangement uses TRBV29-1 and TRBJ2-3, with D possibly matching TRBD1 (5 bases). Germline V gene lookup returns CDR1 SQVTM and CDR2 ANQGSEA. CDR3 length: 14 residues. The V and J ends lost 4 bases and 2 bases respectively, with 13 bases between them.

This clonotype has a handful of counts. The chain uses TRBV12-3 or TRBV12-4 and TRBJ2-7, with D tentatively TRBD1 (5 bases). The V and J ends lost 3 bases and 6 bases respectively, with 12 bases between them. This CDR3 region has 13 residues. CDR3 nucleotides: TGTGCCAGCAGTTTGTTGGGGCAGGCCGAGCAGTACTTC. Translating it yields CASSLLGQAEQYF.

This clonotype was counted a few times. The V gene is TRBV20-1, the J gene TRBJ2-7; no clear D gene. The CDR3 has 13 amino acids. V dropped 3 bases and J dropped 0 bases, with 9 bases sitting between them. Germline CDR1 reads DFQATT; CDR2 reads SNEGSKA (reference sequence). CDR3 residues: CSASGPNSYEQYF. In nucleotides, the CDR3 is TGCAGTGCTAGCGGGCCAAACTCCTACGAGCAGTACTTC.

The sample holds many counts of this clonotype. The gene calls are TRBV5-1 and TRBJ1-1, with unresolved D. The CDR3 consists of 14 residues. Trimming removed 4 bases at V and 1 base at J, with 11 bases between. Germline values: CDR1 SGHRS, CDR2 YFSETQ. As DNA, the CDR3 is TGCGCCAGCAGCCCCGTCGTGCCGAACACTGAAGCTTTCTTT. It is translated as CASSPVVPNTEAFF.

The chain is built from TRBV7-8 and TRBJ2-1; 7 bases map to TRBD1. The trim removed 4 bases at V and 2 bases at J, leaving 5 bases unmatched. Germline V CDR1 and CDR2: SGHVS, FQNEAQ. The CDR3 consists of 15 residues. The CDR3 coding sequence is TGTGCCAGCAGCTATACAGGGGCCCCCTACAATGAGCAGTTCTTC. Translated: CASSYTGAPYNEQFF.

This clonotype turned up a few times. A read error may account for a junction end that differs from germline. V usage is TRBV7-7 and J usage is TRBJ2-3; 8 positions match TRBD2. Germline lookup yields CDR1 SSHAT and CDR2 FNYEAQ (reference sequence). This CDR3 comprises 17 residues. The CDR3, as DNA: TGTGCTAGCAGCGTAGGGAGCGGGAGTAAAAGCACAGATACGCAGTATTTT. Translating gives CASSVGSGSKSTDTQYF.

This clonotype was seen more than once but under ten times. The chain uses TRBV2 and TRBJ2-4, with no clear D. The germline gives CDR1 SNHLY, CDR2 FYNNEI. With 2 bases removed from V and 1 base from J, the gap between germline ends came to 9 bases. This CDR3 is built from 15 residues. The CDR3 DNA reads TGTGCCAGCAGTGAATTGTTTGGTGCCAAAAACATTCAGTACTTC. Its protein is CASSELFGAKNIQYF.

This clonotype was counted a few times. CDR3 protein: CASSLTPYTTSGSYNEQFF. CDR3 coding DNA: TGTGCCAGCAGTTTAACCCCCTACACGACTAGCGGGAGCTACAATGAGCAGTTCTTC. The chain couples TRBV12-3 or TRBV12-4 to TRBJ2-1; 12 bases line up with TRBD2. This CDR3 comprises 19 residues. V lost 2 bases, J lost 3 bases, and 11 bases stayed unmatched.

J is TRBJ2-1 and V is TRBV20-1; weak D call: TRBD2 (5 bases). With 8 bases removed from V and 12 bases from J, the gap between germline ends came to 17 bases. Per germline, CDR1 DFQATT and CDR2 SNEGSKA (reference sequence). There are 11 residues in the CDR3. CDR3 DNA sequence: TGCAGTCCTGAAGGACTGGACGGGCAGTTCTTC. Protein sequence: CSPEGLDGQFF.

V is TRBV20-1 and J is TRBJ2-7; 10 positions agree with TRBD2. Germline values: CDR1 DFQATT, CDR2 SNEGSKA (reference sequence). V shed 2 bases, J shed 5 bases, and the junction held 3 bases outside the gene matches. This CDR3 is built from 13 residues. For the CDR3, the DNA is TGCAGTGCTAGACTAGCGGGAGTGAACGAGCAGTACTTC. Protein product: CSARLAGVNEQYF.

This clonotype was seen only a few times. The V and J genes are TRBV29-1 and TRBJ2-5, with 9 bases identical to TRBD1. The CDR3 totals 15 residues. Trimming cost V 3 bases and J 3 bases; bases outside gene matches: 8. Germline assignment: CDR1 SQVTM and CDR2 ANQGSEA. The DNA for the CDR3 is TGCAGCGTTGATAAGACAGGGGGGTTGGAAGAGACCCAGTACTTC. Its protein is CSVDKTGGLEETQYF.

This clonotype was picked up a small number of times. The chain uses TRBV12-3 or TRBV12-4 and TRBJ2-7, with a possible D match to TRBD1 (5 bases). There are 15 residues in the CDR3. The ends were cut back, 7 bases at V and 2 bases at J, with 18 bases in the middle. CDR3 amino acids: CASIPRTRDTYEQYF. The CDR3 coding sequence is TGTGCCAGCATTCCACGGACACGCGACACCTACGAGCAGTACTTC.

This chain connects TRBV12-3 or TRBV12-4 to TRBJ2-3, with D unresolved. This CDR3 region has 16 residues. Trimming shortened V by 1 base and J by 1 base, and 12 bases separated the two germline ends. CDR3: CASSLEGFSRTDTQYF. CDR3 in DNA: TGTGCCAGCAGTTTAGAGGGCTTCTCGCGCACAGATACGCAGTATTTT.

This clonotype appeared a few times. The chain employs TRBV5-6 and TRBJ1-1; D might be TRBD1 (6 bases). The V end lost 4 bases, the J end lost 1 base, and 17 bases lay between the germline ends. Germline CDR1 and CDR2: SGHDT and YYEEEE. This CDR3 is built from 16 residues. The CDR3 coding sequence is TGTGCCAGCAGCCTGAAGGCTGGACAGAAGAACACTGAAGCTTTCTTT. This sequence encodes CASSLKAGQKNTEAFF.

The gene calls are TRBV14 and TRBJ1-1; D gene uncertain. V was shortened by 4 bases and J by 0 bases, with 6 bases between the two germline ends. Germline CDR1 and CDR2: SGHDN and FVKESK. CDR3 length: 13 amino acids. The CDR3 bases are TGTGCCAGCAGCCCCCGGTTGAACACTGAAGCTTTCTTT. As protein: CASSPRLNTEAFF.

V usage is TRBV7-9 and J usage is TRBJ1-1; D is uncertain. The CDR3 consists of 13 residues. The germline V gene has CDR1 SEHNR and CDR2 FQNEAQ (reference sequence). V was clipped by 5 bases and J by 9 bases, with 16 bases between them. In nucleotides, the CDR3 is TGTGCCAGCAGCCGACTGGGAGAGACTAAAGCTTTCTTT. Translating gives CASSRLGETKAFF. Supplemented by reference TRBV7-9 and TRBJ1-1, the full variable domain reads DTGVSQNPRHKITKRGQNVTFRCDPISEHNRLYWYRQTLGQGPEFLTYFQNEAQLEKSRLLSDRFSAERPKGSFSTLEIQRTEQGDSAMYLCASSRLGETKAFFGQGTRLTVV.

The table lists this clonotype with many counts. V and J are TRBV7-2 and TRBJ2-1; TRBD2 matches 11 bases. Germline trimming cut 5 bases from V and 7 bases from J; bases unmatched to any gene: 7. The CDR3 has 15 amino acids. Germline assignment: CDR1 SGHTA and CDR2 FQGNSA. The CDR3 is CASSPGTSGSNEQFF. The CDR3 DNA reads as TGTGCCAGCAGCCCCGGGACTAGCGGAAGTAATGAGCAGTTCTTC.